Below, 21 T cell receptor beta chains from the same sample are listed, as sequenced in a study of neurological immune-mediated disorders. TCRdb itself ran the 5' RACE reads through MiXCR, one entry per CDR3 protein. The table records 95,000 to 150,000 distinct CDR3 sequences, roughly 3.1% of them present only once. Sequenced material: PBMCs. The receptors here all came from a young woman with multiple sclerosis.

This chain joins TRBV4-3 and TRBJ2-3; 10 bases agree with TRBD1. CDR1 and CDR2 (germline): LGHNA, YSLEER. The CDR3 sequence is 15 residues long. V was pared by 0 bases and J by 4 bases, with 1 base of the junction left unmatched. The chain's CDR3 is CASSQDGQGADTQYF. The CDR3, as DNA: TGCGCCAGCAGCCAAGATGGACAGGGGGCAGATACGCAGTATTTT.

This clonotype came up a few times. This rearrangement joins TRBV12-5 to TRBJ2-5; unclear D gene. Trimming took 6 bases from V and 4 from J, leaving 9 bases between them. Germline V lookup: CDR1 LGHNT, CDR2 FRNRAP. This CDR3 spans 12 amino acids. The CDR3 loop is CASGRLGETQYF. Written as DNA, the CDR3 is TGTGCTAGTGGCCGCCTTGGAGAGACCCAGTACTTC.

This clonotype has at least ten counts. The chain is built from TRBV7-9 and TRBJ2-1; D unresolved. This CDR3 contains 12 residues. Trimming took 2 bases from V and 10 from J, leaving 9 bases between them. Germline CDR1 and CDR2: SEHNR and FQNEAQ (reference sequence). In nucleotides, the CDR3 is TGTGCCAGCAGCTTAAGCTTCCCGGAGCAGTTCTTC. Translation: CASSLSFPEQFF.

This clonotype was seen ten or more times. V and J are TRBV6-5 and TRBJ2-3; D is ambiguous. CDR3 length equals 14 residues. V lost 5 bases to trimming and J lost 2 bases, with 11 bases between them. Germline V gene lookup returns CDR1 MNHEY and CDR2 SVGAGI. The CDR3 loop reads CASSPDLNTDTQYF. The CDR3 bases are TGTGCCAGCAGTCCTGACCTGAACACAGATACGCAGTATTTT.

This clonotype was recorded many times. The chain uses TRBV5-1 and TRBJ2-3; the D gene is possibly TRBD2 (5 bases). The CDR3 runs to 18 residues. CDR1 is SGHRS, CDR2 YFSETQ, per germline. V was clipped by 3 bases and J by 5 bases, with 25 bases between them. The CDR3 reads CASSSSPLDTGDQDTQYF. CDR3 bases: TGCGCCAGCAGCTCTAGCCCCCTAGACACCGGGGATCAAGATACGCAGTATTTT.

There are many counts of this clonotype. This chain uses TRBV20-1 with TRBJ1-2; D uncertain. The CDR3 totals 14 residues. The germline V and J ends were trimmed by 5 bases and 8 bases, with 21 bases remaining between them. Germline lookup yields CDR1 DFQATT and CDR2 SNEGSKA (reference sequence). CDR3 sequence (DNA): TGCAGTGCTTATAATACCGGGCCCAACGACGGCTACACCTTC. It is translated as CSAYNTGPNDGYTF.

Many counts were recorded for this clonotype. This chain links TRBV29-1 with TRBJ2-3, with D hard to call. The CDR3 has 12 amino acids. V gave up 4 bases and J gave up 6 bases, with 11 bases separating them. The V gene's germline CDR1 is SQVTM and CDR2 ANQGSEA. CDR3 DNA: TGCAGCGTTGGGCCCGGCTTCGATACGCAGTATTTT. Translation gives CSVGPGFDTQYF.

A few counts support this clonotype. The CDR3 protein is CASSLSGASPLYGYTF. Written as DNA, the CDR3 is TGTGCCAGCAGCCTGTCAGGGGCAAGTCCCCTCTATGGCTACACCTTC. The chain couples TRBV7-6 to TRBJ1-2; D possibly corresponds to TRBD1 (6 bases). Germline V gene lookup returns CDR1 SGHVS and CDR2 FNYEAQ. The V gene lost 5 bases and the J gene lost 4 bases, with 20 bases spanning the gap. This CDR3 contains 16 residues.

This clonotype occurred a few times. The CDR3 reads CASSLPRYEQYF. CDR3 nucleotide sequence: TGTGCCAGCAGTCTTCCACGGTACGAGCAGTACTTC. The chain uses TRBV12-3 or TRBV12-4 and TRBJ2-7; D uncertain. There are 12 residues in the CDR3. V shed 5 bases and J shed 4 bases, with 9 bases lying between them.

This clonotype was counted ten times or more. The V gene is TRBV24-1, the J gene TRBJ1-1; D is unresolved. The CDR3 consists of 15 residues. The V end was cut by 5 bases, the J end by 0 bases, with 12 bases between. Germline CDR1 and CDR2: KGHDR and SFDVKD. CDR3 protein: CATSGPTTVNTEAFF. The CDR3 region has the DNA TGTGCCACCAGTGGTCCGACAACAGTGAACACTGAAGCTTTCTTT.

The V and J genes are TRBV6-5 and TRBJ2-6; tentative D call: TRBD1 (5 bases). The CDR3 length is 16 residues. The V end lost 2 bases, the J end lost 2 bases, and 10 bases lay between the germline ends. The V gene's germline CDR1 is MNHEY and CDR2 SVGAGI. CDR3 region: CASSYPDSAGANVLTF. The CDR3 nucleotides read TGTGCCAGCAGTTACCCAGACAGTGCTGGGGCCAACGTCCTGACTTTC.

This clonotype was found many times. The chain links TRBV12-3 or TRBV12-4 to TRBJ2-7, with D unresolved. Trimming took 5 bases from V and 6 from J, leaving 11 bases between them. CDR3 length: 12 residues. CDR3 region: CASSRPSTEQYF. Here the CDR3 DNA reads TGTGCCAGCAGTCGTCCTTCAACCGAGCAGTACTTC.

This clonotype was seen repeatedly, ten times or more. This chain links TRBV7-2 with TRBJ2-6; D not certain. The V gene lost 0 bases and the J gene lost 0 bases, with 3 bases spanning the gap. Germline V gene lookup returns CDR1 SGHTA and CDR2 FQGNSA. The CDR3 extends over 15 amino acids. CDR3 coding DNA: TGTGCCAGCAGCTTAGCCCACTCTGGGGCCAACGTCCTGACTTTC. This encodes CASSLAHSGANVLTF.

This clonotype came up many times. The rearrangement joins TRBV5-4 to TRBJ2-2; no definite D call. Trimming left V 0 bases short and J 1 base short, with 13 bases between. The CDR3 contains 17 residues. Per the germline V gene, CDR1 is SGHNT and CDR2 is YYREEE (reference sequence). CDR3 in DNA: TGTGCCAGCAGCTTGGGGGGTCGGACCGAGAACACCGGGGAGCTGTTTTTT. Amino acids: CASSLGGRTENTGELFF.

This clonotype occurred many times. The V and J genes are TRBV7-9 and TRBJ2-3, with 14 positions matching TRBD2. The CDR3 is 16 amino acids. CDR1 is SEHNR and CDR2 is FQNEAQ in the germline V gene (reference sequence). J lost 2 bases, V lost 5 bases, and 3 bases had no gene match. This CDR3 reads CASSRTSGRITDTQYF. In nucleotides, the CDR3 is TGTGCCAGCAGCCGGACTAGCGGGAGGATCACAGATACGCAGTATTTT.

This clonotype was seen at least ten times. V is TRBV5-6 and J is TRBJ1-2; D not resolved. The germline V gene encodes CDR1 SGHDT and CDR2 YYEEEE. The V and J ends lost 0 bases and 5 bases respectively, with 11 bases between them. The CDR3 is 14 residues long. The chain's CDR3 is CASSLGLSGYGYTF. The CDR3 DNA is TGTGCCAGCAGCTTGGGGTTGAGCGGGTATGGCTACACCTTC.

V is TRBV7-9 and J is TRBJ2-3; 7 nucleotides agree with TRBD1. V shed 4 bases, J shed 3 bases, and the junction held 4 bases outside the gene matches. The CDR3 consists of 14 residues. Germline V gene sequence: CDR1 SEHNR, CDR2 FQNEAQ (reference sequence). The CDR3 spells CASSSWTGTDTQYF. The CDR3, as DNA: TGTGCCAGCAGCTCTTGGACAGGAACAGATACGCAGTATTTT.

This clonotype came up many times. The chain uses TRBV27 and TRBJ1-5; a possible D gene is TRBD1 (5 bases). The germline V and J ends were trimmed by 8 bases and 9 bases, with 14 bases remaining between them. This CDR3 contains 12 residues. Germline loops: CDR1 MNHEY, CDR2 SMNVEV (reference sequence). The CDR3 here is CASRDGGGPQHF. CDR3 coding DNA: TGTGCCAGCCGGGACGGCGGCGGGCCCCAGCATTTT.

This clonotype was picked up many times. The gene calls are TRBV5-1 and TRBJ1-1; no definite D call. Germline V gene data show CDR1 as SGHRS and CDR2 as YFSETQ. The length of the CDR3 is 15 residues. V lost 0 bases and J lost 1, with 10 bases in between. Written as DNA, the CDR3 is TGCGCCAGCAGCTTGGTTTCCGGGCGGAACACTGAAGCTTTCTTT. Translation: CASSLVSGRNTEAFF.

This clonotype has at least ten counts. The V call is TRBV29-1, the J call TRBJ2-3; D ambiguous. Looked up from germline, CDR1 is SQVTM and CDR2 is ANQGSEA. V lost 7 bases and J 0 bases, leaving 11 bases between the germline ends. CDR3 size: 13 residues. CDR3 coding DNA: TGCAGCGCCAAATGGGCTAGCACAGATACGCAGTATTTT. Translated: CSAKWASTDTQYF.

Many counts were recorded for this clonotype. The chain couples TRBV7-2 to TRBJ1-4; 8 positions match TRBD1. The V gene end was trimmed by 4 bases and the J gene end by 6 bases; junction bases not matched to a gene: 4. This CDR3 contains 14 residues. Germline-derived CDR1 and CDR2 are SGHTA and FQGNSA. The CDR3 sequence: CASSSTGDDEKLFF. The CDR3 nucleotides are TGTGCCAGCAGCTCGACAGGGGACGATGAAAAACTGTTTTTT.